This T cell receptor (beta chain) stems from a study of multiple sclerosis patients with progressive multifocal leukoencephalopathy. Findings and limits, study-wide: The findings' link to JC virus versus immunocompromise remained uncertain. Clones expanded at PML were already present before and during natalizumab.

The CDR3 extends over 16 amino acids. Germline CDR1 and CDR2: LNHDA and SQIVND (reference sequence). Unmatched junction bases numbered 18, after V lost 7 bases and J lost 8 bases. Comments on this clone: Its antigen remains unknown.

The sample's time point: time of PML onset. PML in natalizumab-treated patients developed after between about 16 and 56 months of natalizumab therapy. Prior interferon beta treatment was universal, and the PML patients were all female. Method: immunoSEQ multiplex PCR; TCRdb's copy keeps in-frame clones and lacks some. The profile shows 30,000 or so clones, roughly 84% of them singletons. V and J are TRBV19 and TRBJ1-2; 8 bases match TRBD1. The sequence was obtained from a human donor with progressive multifocal leukoencephalopathy. The starting material was PBMCs, obtained from a patient treated with natalizumab. CDR3 nucleotides: TGTGCCAGTACCCCAATTCATCAGGGGGCCCCAGGGGGCTACACCTTC. Its protein is CASTPIHQGAPGGYTF.